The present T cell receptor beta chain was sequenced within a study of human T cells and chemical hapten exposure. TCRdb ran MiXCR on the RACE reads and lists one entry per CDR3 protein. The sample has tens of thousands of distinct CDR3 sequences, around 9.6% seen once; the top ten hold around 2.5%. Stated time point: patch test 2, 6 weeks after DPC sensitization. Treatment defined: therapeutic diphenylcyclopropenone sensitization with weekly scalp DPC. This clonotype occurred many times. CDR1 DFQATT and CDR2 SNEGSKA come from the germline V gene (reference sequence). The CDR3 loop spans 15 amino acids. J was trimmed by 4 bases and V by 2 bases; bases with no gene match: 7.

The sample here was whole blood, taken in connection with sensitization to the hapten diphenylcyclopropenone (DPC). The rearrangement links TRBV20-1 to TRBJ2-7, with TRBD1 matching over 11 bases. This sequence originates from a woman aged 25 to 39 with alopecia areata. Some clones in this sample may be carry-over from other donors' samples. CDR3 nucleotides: TGCAGTGCTAGAAAAACCGGGACAGGGGGTTACGAGCAGTACTTC. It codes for CSARKTGTGGYEQYF.